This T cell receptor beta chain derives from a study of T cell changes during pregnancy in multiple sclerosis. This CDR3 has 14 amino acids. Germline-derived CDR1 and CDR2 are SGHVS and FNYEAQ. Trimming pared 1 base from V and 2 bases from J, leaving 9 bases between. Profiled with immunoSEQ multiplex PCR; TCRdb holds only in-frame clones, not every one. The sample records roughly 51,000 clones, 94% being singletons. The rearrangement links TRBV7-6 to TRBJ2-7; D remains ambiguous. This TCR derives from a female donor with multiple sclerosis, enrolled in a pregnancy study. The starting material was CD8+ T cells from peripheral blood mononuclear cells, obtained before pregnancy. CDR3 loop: CASSLDPGPYEQYF. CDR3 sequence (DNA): TGTGCCAGCAGCTTAGACCCCGGTCCCTACGAGCAGTACTTC. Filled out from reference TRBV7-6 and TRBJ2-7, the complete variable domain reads GAGVSQSPRYKVTKRGQDVALRCDPISGHVSLYWYRQALGQGPEFLTYFNYEAQQDKSGLPNDRFSAERPEGSISTLTIQRTEQRDSAMYRCASSLDPGPYEQYFGPGTRLTVT.